Listed below are T cell receptor beta chains from one sample, sequenced in a study of T cells after yellow fever vaccination. TCRdb independently ran MiXCR on the 5' RACE reads; one entry per CDR3 protein. The sample has 50,000 to 60,000 distinct CDR3 sequences, approximately 5.7% seen once. This material consisted of PBMCs, either bulk or a sorted T-cell subset (CD4+, CD8+, memory, or dextramer-sorted; not recorded which), taken on the day of the yellow fever booster vaccination. These TCRs come from a man between 18 and 29 years old who received the YFV17D yellow fever vaccine. Both conserved end residues are part of each CDR3. A D gene is named only where the DNA matches it firmly. Not every row has a clone size; where given, it reads once, few, many or a size class.

v_call: TRBV7-2; clone_size: many; d_call: TRBD1; j_call: TRBJ2-5; cdr3_nt: TGTGCCAGCAGCTTTCACAGGGGGATTACGGAGACCCAGTACTTC; cdr3_aa: CASSFHRGITETQYF
v_call: TRBV7-9; clone_size: many; d_call: NA; j_call: TRBJ2-7; cdr3_nt: TGTGCCAGCAGCCCCAGCGTCTACGAGCAGTACTTC; cdr3_aa: CASSPSVYEQYF
v_call: TRBV12-3/TRBV12-4; clone_size: many; d_call: NA; j_call: TRBJ2-3; cdr3_nt: TGTGCCAGCAGTTTATCGGGTGCTACAGATACGCAGTATTTT; cdr3_aa: CASSLSGATDTQYF
v_call: TRBV7-9; clone_size: many; d_call: NA; j_call: TRBJ2-6; cdr3_nt: TGTGCCAGCAGGCCGGGGGCTTTCGGGGCCAACGTCCTGACTTTC; cdr3_aa: CASRPGAFGANVLTF
v_call: TRBV5-8; clone_size: NA; d_call: NA; j_call: TRBJ2-7; cdr3_nt: TGTGCCAGCAGCTTGGCTGAGGACTACGAGCAGTACTTC; cdr3_aa: CASSLAEDYEQYF
v_call: TRBV5-1; clone_size: many; d_call: NA; j_call: TRBJ2-1; cdr3_nt: TGCGCCAGCAGCTTGACCGGGACCGCCCCCAATGAGCAGTTCTTC; cdr3_aa: CASSLTGTAPNEQFF
v_call: TRBV6-2/TRBV6-3; clone_size: many; d_call: NA; j_call: TRBJ1-2; cdr3_nt: TGTGCCAGCAGCCTCTTCGGAGGGCACGGCTACACCTTC; cdr3_aa: CASSLFGGHGYTF
v_call: TRBV11-2; clone_size: NA; d_call: TRBD1; j_call: TRBJ1-1; cdr3_nt: TGTGCCAGCAGCTTCAGGGGGACGAACACTGAAGCTTTCTTT; cdr3_aa: CASSFRGTNTEAFF
v_call: TRBV7-3; clone_size: NA; d_call: TRBD2; j_call: TRBJ2-1; cdr3_nt: TGTGCCAGCAGCTTACCCCTAGCGGGGGGCAATGAGCAGTTCTTC; cdr3_aa: CASSLPLAGGNEQFF
v_call: TRBV15; clone_size: many; d_call: NA; j_call: TRBJ1-1; cdr3_nt: TGTGCCACCAGACCACAGGGTACGAACACTGAAGCTTTCTTT; cdr3_aa: CATRPQGTNTEAFF
v_call: TRBV7-8; clone_size: NA; d_call: TRBD1; j_call: TRBJ2-1; cdr3_nt: TGTGCCACCCAGGCCGCGGGACAGGTGTTGGATGAGCAGTTCTTC; cdr3_aa: CATQAAGQVLDEQFF
v_call: TRBV11-2; clone_size: NA; d_call: NA; j_call: TRBJ2-5; cdr3_nt: TGTGCCAGCAGCTTGGACCCCCAAGAGACCCAGTACTTC; cdr3_aa: CASSLDPQETQYF
v_call: TRBV15; clone_size: NA; d_call: TRBD1; j_call: TRBJ1-1; cdr3_nt: TGTGCCACCAGCAGAGCCCCGGGACAGAGCACTGAAGCTTTCTTT; cdr3_aa: CATSRAPGQSTEAFF
v_call: TRBV5-6; clone_size: few; d_call: TRBD1; j_call: TRBJ1-6; cdr3_nt: TGTGCCAGCAGCTCGACAGGGGTAGGTTCACCCCTCCACTTT; cdr3_aa: CASSSTGVGSPLHF
v_call: TRBV10-3; clone_size: many; d_call: TRBD2; j_call: TRBJ2-1; cdr3_nt: TGTGCCATCAGTGACCTAGCGGGATACAATGAGCAGTTCTTC; cdr3_aa: CAISDLAGYNEQFF
v_call: TRBV19; clone_size: NA; d_call: NA; j_call: TRBJ2-7; cdr3_nt: TGTGCCAGTAGTATAGGGCCCTACGAGCAGTACTTC; cdr3_aa: CASSIGPYEQYF
v_call: TRBV12-3/TRBV12-4; clone_size: many; d_call: NA; j_call: TRBJ2-3; cdr3_nt: TGTGCCAGCAGTTTAGAGGGCAGGATTCTCATCGCAGATACGCAGTATTTT; cdr3_aa: CASSLEGRILIADTQYF
v_call: TRBV18; clone_size: many; d_call: NA; j_call: TRBJ1-1; cdr3_nt: TGTGCCAGCGCGGACAGGAACACTGAAGCTTTCTTT; cdr3_aa: CASADRNTEAFF
v_call: TRBV6-1; clone_size: few; d_call: NA; j_call: TRBJ2-5; cdr3_nt: TGTGCCAGCACCCCATGGGTTGGAGAGACCCAGTACTTC; cdr3_aa: CASTPWVGETQYF
v_call: TRBV9; clone_size: NA; d_call: NA; j_call: TRBJ2-1; cdr3_nt: TGTGCCAGCAGTCACACTAGAGTAGCCTCCTACAATGAGCAGTTCTTC; cdr3_aa: CASSHTRVASYNEQFF
v_call: TRBV5-1; clone_size: many; d_call: NA; j_call: TRBJ2-4; cdr3_nt: TGCGCCAGCAGCTTTGGTGTTTTCAGGGATGCCAAAAACATTCAGTACTTC; cdr3_aa: CASSFGVFRDAKNIQYF
v_call: TRBV19; clone_size: NA; d_call: NA; j_call: TRBJ2-2; cdr3_nt: TGTGCCAGTAGTATAGTTGGGAACGGGGAGCTGTTTTTT; cdr3_aa: CASSIVGNGELFF
v_call: TRBV12-3/TRBV12-4; clone_size: few; d_call: TRBD1; j_call: TRBJ1-2; cdr3_nt: TGTGCCAGCAGTGGAGGGGGCGGGCTATGGTGGTACACCTTC; cdr3_aa: CASSGGGGLWWYTF
v_call: TRBV27; clone_size: few; d_call: NA; j_call: TRBJ1-1; cdr3_nt: TGTGCCAGCAGACGACATCCCGCGGATGAAGCTTTCTTT; cdr3_aa: CASRRHPADEAFF
v_call: TRBV7-3; clone_size: few; d_call: NA; j_call: TRBJ2-3; cdr3_nt: TGTGCCAGCAGCTTAACGTTGGGGGGGCGAGGGCTACATACAGATACGCAGTATTTT; cdr3_aa: CASSLTLGGRGLHTDTQYF
v_call: TRBV6-5; clone_size: many; d_call: NA; j_call: TRBJ2-3; cdr3_nt: TGTGCCAGCAGTTACGAAGGGGAGAGCACAGATACGCAGTATTTT; cdr3_aa: CASSYEGESTDTQYF
v_call: TRBV4-2; clone_size: NA; d_call: NA; j_call: TRBJ1-1; cdr3_nt: TGTGCCAGCAGCCAAGATCGGGGGTCCGCTGAAGCTTTCTTT; cdr3_aa: CASSQDRGSAEAFF
v_call: TRBV5-6; clone_size: NA; d_call: NA; j_call: TRBJ1-1; cdr3_nt: TGTGCCAGCAGCGCCCGATATAACACTGAAGCTTTCTTT; cdr3_aa: CASSARYNTEAFF
v_call: TRBV15; clone_size: many; d_call: NA; j_call: TRBJ2-1; cdr3_nt: TGTGCCACCAGCAGAGGCACTAGCCCTGGGGAGCAGTTCTTC; cdr3_aa: CATSRGTSPGEQFF